This T cell receptor (beta chain) was sequenced in a study of T-cell reconstitution after alpha-beta-depleted transplantation in children. This clonotype was seen repeatedly, ten times or more. Preparation of the TCRbeta library involved a method that used unique molecular identifiers. One entry per CDR3 protein results from TCRdb running MiXCR on the PCR reads. Of 90,000 to 100,000 distinct CDR3 sequences in the sample, 10% to 15% were seen once. After removal of 3 bases from V and 5 bases from J, the junction contained 6 bases not matched to a gene. The CDR3 extends over 15 amino acids. The germline gives CDR1 LGHDT, CDR2 YNNKEL (reference sequence).

This sequence was found in a human donor who donated a stem cell graft to a child with inherited bone marrow failure. Sequences were derived from PBMCs from the stem cell graft donor, sampled from the stem cell graft. The chain employs TRBV3-1 and TRBJ1-4; TRBD1 aligns across 7 bases. The CDR3 is CASSQGDRGNEKLFF. DNA of the CDR3: TGTGCCAGCAGCCAGGGGGACAGAGGAAATGAAAAACTGTTTTTT.